The sequence of this TCR beta chain was determined in a study of shared clonotypes between healthy human individuals. Germline V CDR1 and CDR2: SNHLY, FYNNEI. The CDR3 sequence is 15 residues long. Trimming took off 6 bases at V and 2 bases at J, with 11 bases between the two ends. Deep-level settings were used for running the assay. Clones were read by immunoSEQ multiplex PCR, and TCRdb kept only the in-frame ones, dropping some. Found here are more than 400,000 clones, approximately 82% of them singletons; the top ten hold more than 10%. It was some 96 million PBMCs that unsorted samples used for genomic DNA.

The genes are TRBV2 and TRBJ2-6, with D possibly TRBD1 on 5 matching bases. The TCR comes from a woman aged 40 to 50 in good health. Some clones in this sample may be carry-over from other donors' samples. Material: PBMCs. CDR3 in DNA: TGTGCCAGCAGCCTCGACAGCGCTGGGGCCAACGTCCTGACTTTC. Residues: CASSLDSAGANVLTF.